A selection of T cell receptor beta chains follows, all from one sample in a study of a mutant IDH1 vaccine in newly diagnosed glioma. Antigens for these TCRs are unknown. TCRdb's copy holds only in-frame clones and misses some; the assay was immunoSEQ multiplex PCR. This table has about 53,000 clones, about 81% appearing once. The sample in question was PBMCs, obtained from a glioma patient whose treatment included an IDH1 peptide vaccine. These receptors were obtained from a woman aged 40 to 50 with glioma. Some clones in this sample may be carry-over from other donors' samples. CDR3s leave out the opening cysteine and the closing phenylalanine or tryptophan. The order of the fields is CDR3 protein, J gene, V gene.

CDR3aa: ASSYSWTVGTDTQY
j_gene: TRBJ2-3
v_gene: TRBV6-5

CDR3aa: ASSYSFVGEPYGYT
j_gene: TRBJ1-2
v_gene: TRBV6-5

CDR3aa: ASSYSHGQGEAF
j_gene: TRBJ1-1
v_gene: TRBV6-5

CDR3aa: ASTLRGDGYT
j_gene: TRBJ1-2
v_gene: TRBV7-8

CDR3aa: ASAHPRVSGANVLT
j_gene: TRBJ2-6
v_gene: TRBV12-5

CDR3aa: ASSELGATYEQY
j_gene: TRBJ2-7
v_gene: TRBV6-1

CDR3aa: ASSLWTASTDTQY
j_gene: TRBJ2-3
v_gene: TRBV18

CDR3aa: AWRDHRGNYGYT
j_gene: TRBJ1-2
v_gene: TRBV30

CDR3aa: ASSPDENRSYGYT
j_gene: TRBJ1-2
v_gene: TRBV9

CDR3aa: ASSDRGTGTEQF
j_gene: TRBJ2-1
v_gene: TRBV25-1

CDR3aa: ASSPWTDPWIQY
j_gene: TRBJ2-4
v_gene: TRBV19

CDR3aa: ASSSGNRDYGYT
j_gene: TRBJ1-2
v_gene: TRBV6-5